There are a few counts of the clone carrying this TCR beta chain. The antigen remains undetermined. TCRdb used MiXCR to reprocess the 5' RACE reads, holding one entry per CDR3 protein. The sample carries 550,000 to 600,000 distinct CDR3 sequences, about a fifth recorded once. These data come from a study of T-cell memory formation after mild COVID-19. Looked up from germline, CDR1 is KGHSH and CDR2 is LQKENI. The CDR3 covers 15 residues. The J segment lost 10 bases and the V segment lost 2 bases, leaving 11 bases of the junction unmatched. General study results and limits: Whereas later expanders leaned CD4+, clones contracting day 15 to 85 showed a balanced CD4/CD8 makeup. Within pre-infection memory, some responding clones were found, suggesting cross-reactive memory joined. Mainly in CM and EM were contracting CD4+ clones; CD8+ were in EMRA.

This clonotype originated in an adult woman who had mild COVID-19 (a few samples of this study predate the infection). Cell type and time point are not known. Sequencing used PBMCs or a T cell subset sorted from them (not recorded which). J is TRBJ2-1 and V is TRBV18; 7 bases are a match to TRBD2. The CDR3 nucleotides read TGTGCCAGCTCACCAGGGAGGGTAGGGACGGGGGAGCAGTTCTTC. Protein: CASSPGRVGTGEQFF.